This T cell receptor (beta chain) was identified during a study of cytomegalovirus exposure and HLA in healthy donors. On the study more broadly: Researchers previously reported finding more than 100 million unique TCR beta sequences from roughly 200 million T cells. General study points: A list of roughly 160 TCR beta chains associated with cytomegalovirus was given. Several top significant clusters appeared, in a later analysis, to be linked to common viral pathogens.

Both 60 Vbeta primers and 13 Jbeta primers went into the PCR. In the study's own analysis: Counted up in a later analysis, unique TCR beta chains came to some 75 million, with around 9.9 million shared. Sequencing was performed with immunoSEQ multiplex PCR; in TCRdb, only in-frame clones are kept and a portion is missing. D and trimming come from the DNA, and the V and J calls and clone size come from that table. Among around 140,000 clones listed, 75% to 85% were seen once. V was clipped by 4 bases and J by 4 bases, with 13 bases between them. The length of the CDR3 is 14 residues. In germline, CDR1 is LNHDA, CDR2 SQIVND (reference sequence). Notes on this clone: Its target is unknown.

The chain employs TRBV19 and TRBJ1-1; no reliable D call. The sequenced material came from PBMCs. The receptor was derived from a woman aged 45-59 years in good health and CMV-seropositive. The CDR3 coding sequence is TGTGCCAGTAGTAGAGGTCCCGTGAGCACTGAAGCTTTCTTT. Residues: CASSRGPVSTEAFF.